This T cell receptor beta chain was obtained from a study of shared clonotypes between healthy human individuals. Study-wide results and limits: Clonotype sharing levels among donors were expected to vary with sequencing depth.

Every donor, a Caucasian adult, lived in Nashville, Tennessee. Execution of the assay was at deep level. Generated by immunoSEQ multiplex PCR, the TCRdb table keeps only in-frame clones and is missing some. The sample records fewer than 2.5 million clones, roughly 93% being singletons. A single count supports this clone. The antigen is undetermined. Germline V lookup: CDR1 MNHEY, CDR2 SVGAGI. V lost 0 bases and J lost 5; bases outside the gene matches: 6. The CDR3 spans 16 residues. Specimen: naive CD4+ T cells from PBMCs. Sample subset: CD45RA+ positively selected. The chain is built from TRBV6-5 and TRBJ2-1; TRBD1 matches 8 bases. The TCR sequence derives from a man aged 18 to 29 in good health. Some clones in this sample may be carry-over from other donors' samples. The CDR3 sequence is CASSYSNGRGHNEQFF. The CDR3 bases are TGTGCCAGCAGTTACTCGAACGGCAGGGGGCACAATGAGCAGTTCTTC.